This T cell receptor (beta chain) emerged from a study of tumor and adjacent non-tumor tissue in lung cancer. The study, taken as a whole, reports: Tumor TCR diversity, when higher, was linked to shorter survival. Compared with tumor, normal lung showed significantly lower TCR diversity. In normal lung, the top 100 clones were significantly more dominant than in tumor.

The V and J ends lost 6 bases and 1 base respectively, with 17 bases between them. Per the germline V gene, CDR1 is DFQATT and CDR2 is SNEGSKA (reference sequence). This CDR3 spans 15 amino acids. Regarding this clonotype: The antigen remains undetermined. This could be a read error, since a much larger clone is one nucleotide away.

The template was RNA from unsorted bulk tissue. Between August and November 2014, newly diagnosed, chemotherapy-naive lung cancer patients underwent thoracic surgery in China. Three rounds of nested PCR, following a modified ARM-PCR protocol, produced the TCRbeta library. TCRdb ran MiXCR on the multiplex PCR reads and lists one entry per CDR3 protein. This table holds about 120,000 distinct CDR3 sequences, about 66% found once. The chain uses TRBV20-1 and TRBJ2-3; a possible D gene is TRBD2 (6 bases). The TCR comes from a young man with non-small cell lung cancer. Sequenced material: lung tumor tissue. CDR3 nucleotides: TGCAGTGCGACAAGAGTAGCGGAACGCACAGATACGCAGTATTTT. Translated: CSATRVAERTDTQYF.